This TCR beta chain was recovered during a study of cytomegalovirus exposure and HLA in healthy donors. Study-wide results and caveats: The study carried out a later analysis of TCR beta sequences. It associated some 18,000 of them with specific HLA alleles at a false discovery rate of 0.05. Several of the most significant clusters appeared linked to common viral pathogens, based on a later analysis. As immune exposure information, only CMV serostatus was available. As was reported, the HLA-A and HLA-B alleles of most subjects were accurately predicted from TCR beta sequences.

PCR primers comprised 60 Vbeta and 13 Jbeta primers. Some clones are missing from TCRdb's copy, which holds only in-frame ones; the method was immunoSEQ multiplex PCR. Among roughly 240,000 clones listed, over 80% were seen once. This clone appeared a few times. What it binds is not known. Sequences were obtained from PBMCs. This TCR derives from a woman in her thirties or forties in good health and CMV-seropositive.

The CDR3 region is CASSGQVNTGELFF. DNA of the CDR3: TGTGCCAGCAGCGGACAGGTGAACACCGGGGAGCTGTTTTTT. The V and J genes are TRBV6-6 and TRBJ2-2, with TRBD1 matching over 7 bases. After removal of 6 bases from V and 1 base from J, the junction contained 2 bases not matched to a gene. From germline, CDR1 is MNHNY and CDR2 SVGAGI (reference sequence). The CDR3 totals 14 residues.